The rows below give T cell receptor beta chains drawn from one sample of a study of T cells in Graves' hyperthyroidism and ophthalmopathy. TCRdb analysed the multiplex PCR reads with MiXCR anew, one entry per CDR3 protein. The sample lists 200,000 to 250,000 distinct CDR3 sequences, about a sixth seen once, with just under 45% in the top ten. Sequenced: blood. These receptors were obtained from a middle-aged man with Graves' hyperthyroidism. The CDR3 runs from the conserved cysteine through the conserved F or W. The D gene is left open where the match is weak. Clone size is given for some rows only: seen once, a few or many times, or a class if the clone is expanded.

D	V	J	size	DNA	CDR3
.	TRBV20-1	TRBJ2-5	.	TGCAGTGCTATCACAGGGTTTGGGCTGGTAGAGACCCAGTACTTC	CSAITGFGLVETQYF
.	TRBV20-1	TRBJ1-1	many	TGCAGTGCTCGAGGAGGGAACACTGAAGCTTTCTTT	CSARGGNTEAFF
TRBD2	TRBV20-1	TRBJ2-1	.	TGCAGTGCTGAGACTAGCGGGGTCGTAATGTTATTCAATGAGCAGTTCTTC	CSAETSGVVMLFNEQFF
TRBD1	TRBV15	TRBJ2-7	.	TGTGCCACCAGCAGAGACACGGGACAGGGATTCCACTACGAGCAGTACTTC	CATSRDTGQGFHYEQYF
.	TRBV12-3/TRBV12-4	TRBJ2-1	.	TGTGCCAGCAGTCTGGGGGGAGGCTACAATGAGCAGTTCTTC	CASSLGGGYNEQFF
.	TRBV12-3/TRBV12-4	TRBJ1-6	many	TGTGCCAGCAGTTCTACGACAGGAACCGTTAATTCACCCCTCCACTTT	CASSSTTGTVNSPLHF
TRBD1	TRBV5-6	TRBJ2-4	.	TGTGCCAGCAGCTTAGGGACAGGGGAAAACATTCAGTACTTC	CASSLGTGENIQYF
.	TRBV7-8	TRBJ2-1	many	TGTGCCAGCAGCTCCTCGGGCAGCCGGGGATCGGACAATGAGCAGTTCTTC	CASSSSGSRGSDNEQFF
.	TRBV11-2	TRBJ2-4	few	TGTGCCAGCAGCCCTAGGGATCCTCTAGCCAAAAACATTCAGTACTTC	CASSPRDPLAKNIQYF
TRBD2	TRBV20-1	TRBJ2-3	many	TGCAGTGCCTCGCTAGCGGGACTCACAGATACGCAGTATTTT	CSASLAGLTDTQYF
TRBD1	TRBV20-1	TRBJ2-7	many	TGCAGTGCGGACAGGGTCGACGAGCAGTACTTC	CSADRVDEQYF
.	TRBV6-1	TRBJ2-3	.	TGTGCCAGCAGTGAAAGGCTCCGGGTGCTAGTCGTAGATACGCAGTATTTT	CASSERLRVLVVDTQYF
TRBD1	TRBV19	TRBJ1-5	many	TGTGCCAGTACCTTAGCCGGGACAGGGGGCGGTCAGCCCCAGCATTTT	CASTLAGTGGGQPQHF
.	TRBV2	TRBJ2-1	.	TGTGCCAGCAGTGAAGCGCGGGGTTTAAATGAGCAGTTCTTC	CASSEARGLNEQFF
TRBD1	TRBV7-9	TRBJ1-2	many	TGTGCCAGCAGCTTACCGGGACAGGGGGCCCCCTTCTATGGCTACACCTTC	CASSLPGQGAPFYGYTF
.	TRBV7-9	TRBJ2-6	many	TGTGCCAGCAGCTTATGGGTATCGCTGGGAAGCTCTGGGGCCAACGTCCTGACTTTC	CASSLWVSLGSSGANVLTF
.	TRBV5-1	TRBJ2-5	.	TGCGCCAGCAGCTTGAGTGCCAGGGTCCAAGAGACCCAGTACTTC	CASSLSARVQETQYF
.	TRBV20-1	TRBJ1-1	many	TGCAGTGCCATCGGACAGCCGAACACTGAAGCTTTCTTT	CSAIGQPNTEAFF
.	TRBV20-1	TRBJ1-6	.	TGCAGTGCCAAAATTCAGGGAAGCTCCTATAATTCACCCCTCCACTTT	CSAKIQGSSYNSPLHF
.	TRBV6-1	TRBJ2-7	many	TGTGCCAGCAGTGGACACAGGGATCTGGACTACGAGCAGTACTTC	CASSGHRDLDYEQYF
TRBD1	TRBV6-1	TRBJ1-4	many	TGTGCCAGCAGTGAAGCGAATGACAGGGGTCGCGAAAAACTGTTTTTT	CASSEANDRGREKLFF
TRBD2	TRBV5-1	TRBJ2-3	.	TGCGCCAGCAGATATACCGGGGGGGCGGCAGATACGCAGTATTTT	CASRYTGGAADTQYF
.	TRBV28	TRBJ2-1	many	TGTGCCAGCAGTCTCCCGGGTCACTCCTACAATGAGCAGTTCTTC	CASSLPGHSYNEQFF
TRBD2	TRBV18	TRBJ2-7	many	TGTGCCAGCTCACCACAGACTAGCGGGGGCCTGGAGCAGTACTTC	CASSPQTSGGLEQYF
TRBD1	TRBV5-1	TRBJ1-5	.	TGCGCCAGCAGCTTGGATGGGACAGACAATCAGCCCCAGCATTTT	CASSLDGTDNQPQHF
.	TRBV5-4	TRBJ2-3	.	TGTGCCAGCAGCTCGGACAGTGATACGCAGTATTTT	CASSSDSDTQYF
.	TRBV11-3	TRBJ2-2	many	TGTGCCAGCAAGAGCCAGACCTTAGGGGAGCTGTTTTTT	CASKSQTLGELFF
TRBD1	TRBV6-2/TRBV6-3	TRBJ1-1	many	TGTGCCAGCAGGCCTACAGGGGGCATCACTGAAGCTTTCTTT	CASRPTGGITEAFF
.	TRBV30	TRBJ1-2	.	TGTGCCCTTTTCGCGGGCTCCGGCTACACCTTC	CALFAGSGYTF
.	TRBV7-9	TRBJ2-2	many	TGTGCCAGCAGCGCGCCCCGGGACGCCGGGGAGCTGTTTTTT	CASSAPRDAGELFF
TRBD1	TRBV30	TRBJ2-2	many	TGTGCCCTGGAAGGACAGGGGGCGAAGGGGGAGCTGTTTTTT	CALEGQGAKGELFF
.	TRBV7-2	TRBJ2-7	.	TGTGCCAGCAGCCGGCCCGGGACGAACTACGAGCAGTACTTC	CASSRPGTNYEQYF
.	TRBV7-2	TRBJ1-3	.	TGTGCCAGCAGCTTAGGAATAGCGGGGGGGCCAGGAAACACCATATATTTT	CASSLGIAGGPGNTIYF
TRBD1	TRBV18	TRBJ1-1	few	TGTGCCAGCTCCCCAGACAGGGCTGAAGCTTTCTTT	CASSPDRAEAFF
TRBD1	TRBV7-8	TRBJ2-7	many	TGTGCCAGCAGCGCTACAGGGGTGTTCTCCTACGAGCAGTACTTC	CASSATGVFSYEQYF
TRBD1	TRBV5-1	TRBJ2-1	few	TGCGCCAGCAAGCCGGGACAGGGGAACTTGGAGCAGTTCTTC	CASKPGQGNLEQFF
.	TRBV11-1	TRBJ2-3	many	TGTGCCAGCACCCCTTCCCATGGGCCCACAGATACGCAGTATTTT	CASTPSHGPTDTQYF
.	TRBV6-1	TRBJ2-7	.	TGTGCCAGCAGTGAATACAGGACCTCCTACGAGCAGTACTTC	CASSEYRTSYEQYF
.	TRBV11-2	TRBJ1-2	.	TGTGCCAGCAGCTTCGCAGGAATCTATGGCTACACCTTC	CASSFAGIYGYTF
TRBD1	TRBV11-2	TRBJ1-3	many	TGTGCCAGCAGCTCCGGGACAGGGGGCACCCCTGGAAACACCATATATTTT	CASSSGTGGTPGNTIYF
.	TRBV12-3/TRBV12-4	TRBJ2-2	many	TGTGCCAGCAGTCCCCAGGTTAACACCGGGGAGCTGTTTTTT	CASSPQVNTGELFF
.	TRBV2	TRBJ2-5	many	TGTGCCAGCAGTAGACAGTACCAAGAGACCCAGTACTTC	CASSRQYQETQYF
TRBD1	TRBV6-2/TRBV6-3	TRBJ2-1	many	TGTGCCAGCAGAAAAGCAGGGGGCAACGTGAATGAGCAGTTCTTC	CASRKAGGNVNEQFF
TRBD1	TRBV5-6	TRBJ1-1	many	TGTGCCAGCAGCCGGGACAGGGGGAACACTGAAGCTTTCTTT	CASSRDRGNTEAFF
.	TRBV28	TRBJ2-5	many	TGTGCCAGCAGCCTAAAAGGGTACCAAGAGACCCAGTACTTC	CASSLKGYQETQYF
TRBD1	TRBV28	TRBJ2-4	many	TGTGCCAGCAGTCTCGGGACAGTAGGGGACATTCAGTACTTC	CASSLGTVGDIQYF
.	TRBV30	TRBJ1-1	few	TGTGCCTGGGAGAAGGGGGGATTTGAAGCTTTCTTT	CAWEKGGFEAFF